The clone carrying this T cell receptor (beta chain) was counted ten times or more. The junction had 4 bases not matched to a gene; V was cut back by 3 bases and J by 14 bases. The CDR3 has 12 residues. Germline CDR1 and CDR2: SGHDT and YYEEEE. The data are from a study of T cells in Graves' hyperthyroidism and ophthalmopathy. The source material, RNA transcripts, was used to amplify TCR beta CDR3 regions. An initial round of RT-PCR targeting the TCR CDR3 relied on the HTBI primer set. TCRdb processed the multiplex PCR reads anew with MiXCR; each CDR3 protein has one entry. The sample records 480,000 or so distinct CDR3 sequences, under 15% being singletons.

This TCR was sampled from a woman under 30 with Graves' hyperthyroidism. The chain has TRBV5-6 and TRBJ2-3; 12 bases are shared with TRBD2. Sequencing input: blood. The CDR3: CASSSLAGGLYF. The CDR3 coding sequence is TGTGCCAGCAGCTCCCTAGCGGGAGGGTTGTATTTT.